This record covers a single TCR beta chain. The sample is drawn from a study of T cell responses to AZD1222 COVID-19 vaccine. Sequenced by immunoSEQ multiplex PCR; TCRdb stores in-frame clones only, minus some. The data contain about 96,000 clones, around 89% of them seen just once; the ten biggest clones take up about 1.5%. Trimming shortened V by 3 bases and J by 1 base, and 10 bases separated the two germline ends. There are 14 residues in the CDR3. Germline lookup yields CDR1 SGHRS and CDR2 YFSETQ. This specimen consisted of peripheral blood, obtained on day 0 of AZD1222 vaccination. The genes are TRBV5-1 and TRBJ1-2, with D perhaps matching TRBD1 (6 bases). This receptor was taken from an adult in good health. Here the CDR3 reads CASSSGQLNYGYTF. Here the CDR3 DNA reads TGCGCCAGCAGCTCCGGACAGCTTAACTATGGCTACACCTTC.